This entry lists 25 T cell receptor beta chains sequenced from one sample in a study of T cell responses to AZD1222 COVID-19 vaccine. The data were produced by immunoSEQ multiplex PCR, yet TCRdb's version contains in-frame clones alone and is incomplete. This sample has around 78,000 clones; over 75% occur once, and the top ten carry about 5.5%. Sequencing was performed on peripheral blood, taken on day 0 of MenACWY control vaccination. The receptor source for this set is an adult in good health.

V usage is TRBV10-3 and J usage is TRBJ1-1; the D gene is possibly TRBD1 (5 bases). This CDR3 contains 14 residues. Trimming removed 5 bases from V and 1 base from J, with 11 bases in between. In germline, CDR1 is ENHRY, CDR2 SYGVKD. This CDR3 reads CAISRDFQNTEAFF. The CDR3 region has the DNA TGTGCCATCAGTCGGGACTTTCAGAACACTGAAGCTTTCTTT.

V and J are TRBV4-3 and TRBJ1-2; D perhaps matches TRBD1 (6 bases). Trimming removed 0 bases at V and 4 bases at J, with 12 bases between. Germline V lookup: CDR1 LGHNA, CDR2 YSLEER. The CDR3 length is 15 residues. CDR3 residues: CASSQDGGTSYGYTF. CDR3 sequence (DNA): TGCGCCAGCAGCCAAGACGGGGGCACAAGCTATGGCTACACCTTC.

The chain links TRBV12-3 or TRBV12-4 to TRBJ1-1; 8 positions match TRBD1. The CDR3 runs 13 residues. The V and J ends lost 7 bases and 10 bases, in that order; junction bases with no gene match: 11. In nucleotides, the CDR3 is TGTGCCAGCAATCCCCCAGGACAGGGTGCAGCTTTCTTT. It codes for CASNPPGQGAAFF.

This chain uses TRBV6-5 with TRBJ2-7; possibly TRBD2 for D (6 bases). CDR1 and CDR2 from the germline V gene are MNHEY and SVGAGI. The CDR3 is 15 residues long. V lost 6 bases to trimming and J lost 0 bases, with 15 bases between them. DNA of the CDR3: TGTGCCAGCAGGATGGCGGGGACCAACTCCTACGAGCAGTACTTC. Residues: CASRMAGTNSYEQYF.

The chain joins TRBV7-8 to TRBJ1-5; 8 nucleotides agree with TRBD1. V lost 5 bases to trimming and J lost 6 bases; unmatched junction nucleotides: 12. Germline lookup yields CDR1 SGHVS and CDR2 FQNEAQ. This CDR3 has 16 residues. CDR3 nucleotides: TGTGCCAGCAGCCAAAGCGACAGGGGAGAGCGTCAGCCCCAGCATTTT. It specifies CASSQSDRGERQPQHF.

This sequence joins TRBV6-6 and TRBJ1-6, with D unresolved. Germline lookup yields CDR1 MNHNY and CDR2 SVGAGI (reference sequence). V was pared by 8 bases and J by 0 bases, with 11 bases between. The CDR3 has 15 residues. The CDR3 protein is CASAPEGSYNSPLHF. The CDR3 DNA reads as TGTGCCAGCGCGCCGGAGGGCTCCTATAATTCACCCCTCCACTTT.

The chain uses TRBV12-5 and TRBJ1-1; perhaps TRBD1 as D (5 bases). CDR3 length: 14 amino acids. Germline lookup yields CDR1 LGHNT and CDR2 FRNRAP. V was cut by 3 bases and J by 1 base, with 9 bases left in between. The CDR3 nucleotides read TGTGCTAGTGGTTTCGGGGGACCGAACACTGAAGCTTTCTTT. Encoded protein: CASGFGGPNTEAFF.

This chain links TRBV4-1 with TRBJ1-1; D perhaps matches TRBD1 (5 bases). In germline, CDR1 is MGHRA, CDR2 YSYEKL. V lost 3 bases, J lost 5 bases, and 10 bases lay in between. The CDR3 consists of 13 residues. The CDR3 nucleotides read TGCGCCAGCAGCCAGGTCAGGGAAACTGAAGCTTTCTTT. Translated: CASSQVRETEAFF.

The chain is built from TRBV7-9 and TRBJ2-2, with 11 bases identical to TRBD2. This CDR3 spans 16 amino acids. Germline lookup yields CDR1 SEHNR and CDR2 FQNEAQ (reference sequence). J gave up 5 bases and V 11 bases, and 13 bases lay outside the gene matches. This CDR3 reads CAARLAGGPGTGELFF. The CDR3 nucleotides read TGTGCCGCCCGGCTAGCGGGGGGCCCCGGGACCGGGGAGCTGTTTTTT.

The chain couples TRBV6-5 to TRBJ2-2; tentatively, D is TRBD2 (5 bases). The germline gives CDR1 MNHEY, CDR2 SVGAGI. CDR3 length: 13 residues. V was trimmed by 7 bases and J by 6 bases, leaving 12 bases between them. Here the CDR3 reads CASTNPGSGELFF. The CDR3 DNA reads TGTGCCAGCACTAACCCGGGGTCCGGGGAGCTGTTTTTT.

The chain recombines TRBV28 with TRBJ1-6; D is unresolved. CDR1 MDHEN and CDR2 SYDVKM come from the germline V gene. V lost 2 bases and J lost 7, with 15 bases in between. CDR3 length: 16 amino acids. CDR3 bases: TGTGCCAGCAGTTTAGAGGTACGCCCGGGAAATTCACCCCTCCACTTT. This codes for CASSLEVRPGNSPLHF.

This chain joins TRBV9 and TRBJ2-1; D is ambiguous. The germline CDR1 and CDR2 sequences are SGDLS and YYNGEE. The CDR3 runs 15 residues. The V end lost 4 bases, the J end lost 0 bases, and 11 bases lay between the germline ends. The CDR3 DNA reads as TGTGCCAGCAGCCCCCCCCCGAGCTCCTACAATGAGCAGTTCTTC. Its protein is CASSPPPSSYNEQFF. The full variable domain, completed using reference TRBV9 and TRBJ2-1, is DSGVTQTPKHLITATGQRVTLRCSPRSGDLSVYWYQQSLDQGLQFLIQYYNGEERAKGNILERFSAQQFPDLHSELNLSSLELGDSALYFCASSPPPSSYNEQFFGPGTRLTVL.

V is TRBV29-1 and J is TRBJ2-2; tentative D call: TRBD2 (6 bases). The length of the CDR3 is 12 residues. The V end was cut by 7 bases, the J end by 5 bases, with 11 bases between. The germline gives CDR1 SQVTM, CDR2 ANQGSEA. The CDR3 reads CSAEEGTGELFF. The CDR3 DNA sequence: TGCAGCGCCGAGGAGGGAACCGGGGAGCTGTTTTTT.

The V gene is TRBV6-5, the J gene TRBJ2-7; weak D call: TRBD2 (6 bases). V was trimmed by 5 bases and J by 0 bases, leaving 11 bases between them. This CDR3 is 14 amino acids long. CDR1 MNHEY and CDR2 SVGAGI come from the germline V gene. CDR3 bases: TGTGCCAGCAGTCGGGACTTTAGCTCCTACGAGCAGTACTTC. This encodes CASSRDFSSYEQYF.

CDR3 protein: CATSRDPGSGNTIYF. The CDR3 bases are TGTGCCACCAGCAGAGATCCGGGCTCTGGAAACACCATATATTTT. This rearrangement joins TRBV15 to TRBJ1-3; D is uncertain. The germline V and J ends were trimmed by 0 bases and 0 bases, with 6 bases remaining between them. CDR3 length: 15 amino acids. Germline CDR1 and CDR2: LNHNV and YYDKDF (reference sequence).

This chain joins TRBV5-6 and TRBJ1-1; D call uncertain. Germline V gene sequence: CDR1 SGHDT, CDR2 YYEEEE. Trimming removed 0 bases from V and 2 bases from J, with 8 bases in between. CDR3 length: 14 amino acids. The CDR3 nucleotides read TGTGCCAGCAGCTTGGTAGGACTCAACACTGAAGCTTTCTTT. It encodes CASSLVGLNTEAFF.

The chain employs TRBV11-2 and TRBJ2-5; 11 bases align to TRBD2. CDR1 is SGHAT, CDR2 FQNNGV, per germline. The CDR3 length is 18 residues. V shed 5 bases, J shed 3 bases, and the junction held 14 bases outside the gene matches. The DNA of the CDR3 is TGTGCCAGCAGCCTTAGACTAGCGGGGTACGGGGGGAAAGAGACCCAGTACTTC. It specifies CASSLRLAGYGGKETQYF.

The rearrangement links TRBV28 to TRBJ1-5; perhaps TRBD1 as D (5 bases). Trimming took 5 bases from V and 3 from J, leaving 14 bases between them. CDR3 size: 15 residues. Germline V gives CDR1 MDHEN, CDR2 SYDVKM. CDR3 nucleotides: TGTGCCAGCAGTCGGGACTCGCTCCCCAATCAGCCCCAGCATTTT. It encodes CASSRDSLPNQPQHF.

This chain uses TRBV6-2 or TRBV6-3 with TRBJ2-2; tentative D call: TRBD2 (5 bases). This CDR3 is 16 amino acids long. Germline CDR1 is MNHEY and CDR2 is SVGEGT. V dropped 5 bases and J dropped 8 bases, with 21 bases sitting between them. This chain's CDR3 is CASSPPRGPDYGELFF. As DNA, the CDR3 is TGTGCCAGCAGTCCCCCACGCGGGCCCGATTATGGGGAGCTGTTTTTT.

The rearrangement joins TRBV12-3 or TRBV12-4 to TRBJ1-5; D gene ambiguous. This CDR3 is 12 amino acids long. V lost 2 bases, J lost 3 bases, and 2 bases lay in between. CDR3 amino acids: CASSLTNQPQHF. The DNA of the CDR3 is TGTGCCAGCAGTTTAACCAATCAGCCCCAGCATTTT.

This clone has only one observation. The rearrangement joins TRBV28 to TRBJ2-1; D might be TRBD2 (5 bases). Per the germline V gene, CDR1 is MDHEN and CDR2 is SYDVKM. V gave up 5 bases and J gave up 8 bases, with 7 bases separating them. The CDR3 length is 11 residues. The CDR3 DNA sequence: TGTGCCAGCAGTCAGAGGGATGAGCAGTTCTTC. Amino acid sequence: CASSQRDEQFF.

The gene calls are TRBV6-2 or TRBV6-3 and TRBJ1-5; D remains unclear. V was clipped by 0 bases and J by 4 bases, with 10 bases between them. CDR1 is MNHEY, CDR2 SVGEGT, per germline. This CDR3 is built from 15 residues. The CDR3 nucleotides read TGTGCCAGCAGTTACTCGAGAGTGGGGAATCAGCCCCAGCATTTT. Translation: CASSYSRVGNQPQHF.

The V gene is TRBV2, the J gene TRBJ1-1; no definite D call. The CDR3 has 14 amino acids. Germline loops: CDR1 SNHLY, CDR2 FYNNEI. Trimming took 7 bases from V and 4 from J, leaving 16 bases between them. For the CDR3, the DNA is TGTGCCAGCACCCGACGGGTCGGGAGCACTGAAGCTTTCTTT. Translation: CASTRRVGSTEAFF.

The chain employs TRBV6-5 and TRBJ1-1, with a tentative D call TRBD1 (5 bases). The CDR3 is made up of 14 amino acids. The germline V gene encodes CDR1 MNHEY and CDR2 SVGAGI. V dropped 4 bases and J dropped 4 bases, with 13 bases sitting between them. The CDR3 DNA reads TGTGCCAGCAGTTTCACAGGCTCGAGCACTGAAGCTTTCTTT. Translation gives CASSFTGSSTEAFF.

The genes are TRBV3-1 (or the pseudogene TRBV3-2) and TRBJ1-1, with D unresolved. Per the germline V gene, CDR1 is LGHDT and CDR2 is YNNKEL (reference sequence). This CDR3 is built from 14 residues. The V gene lost 3 bases and the J gene lost 1 base, with 9 bases spanning the gap. The CDR3 here is CASSQHGQNTEAFF. As DNA, the CDR3 is TGTGCCAGCAGCCAGCACGGCCAGAACACTGAAGCTTTCTTT.